This T cell receptor (beta chain) was retrieved from a study of blood T cells in healthy people across ages. From germline, CDR1 is SGHTA and CDR2 FQGTGA. The CDR3 spans 14 residues. The germline V and J ends were trimmed by 2 bases and 4 bases, with 12 bases remaining between them. A J-beta primer mix and a sample-barcoded 5' primer were used in a second PCR of roughly 6 to 11 cycles. Via MiXCR, TCRdb re-called the 5' RACE reads, giving one row per CDR3 protein. The sample comprises hundreds of thousands of distinct CDR3 sequences, around 29% of which are singletons, and 29% rests with the top ten. The receptor comes from a woman aged 70-85 years in good health. The genes are TRBV7-3 and TRBJ2-7; perhaps TRBD2 as D (6 bases). Input material: blood. Here the CDR3 DNA reads TGTGCCAGCAGCTTAGGAGGGAAAGGTTACGAGCAGTACTTC. It is translated as CASSLGGKGYEQYF.